One and the same sample provided the 15 T cell receptor beta chains below, sequenced in a study of OX40 agonist ivuxolimab in advanced cancers. The repertoire was sequenced with immunoSEQ multiplex PCR; TCRdb's copy has only in-frame clones and lacks some. The table includes roughly 93,000 clones, approximately 84% detected once. The sequences come from CD4+ or CD8+ T cells sorted from blood, collected in a trial of the OX40 agonist ivuxolimab. The origin of the receptors is an adult with an advanced solid tumor such as melanoma, head and neck, liver or kidney cancer.

J is TRBJ1-2 and V is TRBV7-9; D unclear. V gave up 4 bases and J gave up 6 bases, with 15 bases separating them. The CDR3 loop spans 14 amino acids. CDR1 is SEHNR, CDR2 FQNEAQ, per germline (reference sequence). CDR3 in amino acids: CASSSRGFHNGYTF. CDR3 DNA: TGTGCCAGCAGCTCCCGCGGATTCCACAATGGCTACACCTTC.

This clone was detected once. The chain links TRBV27 to TRBJ1-2; 12 nucleotides line up with TRBD1. V dropped 4 bases and J dropped 2; count of bases not matched to a gene: 11. The CDR3 extends over 18 amino acids. Germline V gives CDR1 MNHEY, CDR2 SMNVEV (reference sequence). The CDR3 spells CASSSQWDRGLMNYGYTF. The CDR3 DNA reads TGTGCCAGCAGTTCCCAATGGGACAGGGGGCTGATGAACTATGGCTACACCTTC.

The genes are TRBV2 and TRBJ2-1; 7 nucleotides match TRBD1. Trimming took 7 bases from V and 5 from J; bases not matched to a gene: 8. Germline V gene sequence: CDR1 SNHLY, CDR2 FYNNEI. This CDR3 comprises 14 residues. The DNA for the CDR3 is TGTGCCAGCAAGAAGGGGACAGTAGACAATGAGCAGTTCTTC. Translation gives CASKKGTVDNEQFF.

This chain connects TRBV12-5 to TRBJ1-2, with 10 positions matching TRBD1. The CDR3 runs 15 residues. V was pared by 4 bases and J by 3 bases, with 5 bases of the junction left unmatched. Germline lookup yields CDR1 LGHNT and CDR2 FRNRAP. In DNA, the CDR3 is TGTGCTAGTGGTTCCCCGGGACAGGGGTACTATGGCTACACCTTC. Translating it yields CASGSPGQGYYGYTF.

The chain recombines TRBV5-1 with TRBJ2-7; TRBD1 matches at 7 bases. The CDR3 totals 14 residues. Germline-derived CDR1 and CDR2 are SGHRS and YFSETQ. The J segment lost 5 bases and the V segment lost 4 bases, leaving 9 bases of the junction unmatched. Here the CDR3 DNA reads TGCGCCAGCAGCACGCCACAGGGGATCGACGAGCAGTACTTC. This sequence encodes CASSTPQGIDEQYF.

This clone is a singleton in its sample. The V call is TRBV11-2, the J call TRBJ2-3, with 9 bases fitting TRBD2. This CDR3 region has 17 residues. V lost 1 base to trimming and J lost 3 bases; unmatched junction nucleotides: 8. Germline-derived CDR1 and CDR2 are SGHAT and FQNNGV. The CDR3 DNA is TGTGCCAGCAGCTTAGTAAGGGGAAGCGGGAGGACAGATACGCAGTATTTT. Translated, it gives CASSLVRGSGRTDTQYF.

The V and J genes are TRBV9 and TRBJ2-1; 7 positions match TRBD2. CDR3 length: 15 amino acids. The germline CDR1 and CDR2 sequences are SGDLS and YYNGEE. V lost 3 bases and J lost 2; bases outside the gene matches: 5. This chain's CDR3 is CASSGSGDTYNEQFF. The CDR3 bases are TGTGCCAGCAGCGGGAGCGGGGATACCTACAATGAGCAGTTCTTC.

V gene TRBV2 combines with J gene TRBJ2-7; 11 bases are a match to TRBD2. The length of the CDR3 is 15 residues. With 6 bases clipped from V and 3 bases from J, the junction kept 7 bases outside the gene matches. The germline gives CDR1 SNHLY, CDR2 FYNNEI. The CDR3 loop is CASRAIAGGGYEQYF. The DNA for the CDR3 is TGTGCCAGCAGGGCTATAGCGGGAGGGGGCTACGAGCAGTACTTC.

The CDR3 DNA reads as TGTGCCAGCAGCCGAACAGGGGGCGCGTCCGGGGCCAACGTCCTGACTTTC. Translation: CASSRTGGASGANVLTF. The chain carries TRBV7-9 and TRBJ2-6; 9 positions agree with TRBD1. With V trimmed by 5 bases and J by 4 bases, 9 bases remained unmatched. This CDR3 contains 17 residues. Germline loops: CDR1 SEHNR, CDR2 FQNEAQ (reference sequence).

The genes are TRBV29-1 and TRBJ2-3, with D maybe TRBD2 (5 bases). CDR1 SQVTM and CDR2 ANQGSEA come from the germline V gene. The CDR3 contains 12 residues. Trimming took 7 bases from V and 0 from J, leaving 8 bases between them. This CDR3 reads CSAAGSTDTQYF. For the CDR3, the DNA is TGCAGCGCGGCGGGCAGCACAGATACGCAGTATTTT.

This sequence joins TRBV7-3 and TRBJ2-2; possible D gene TRBD1, 6 bases. Per germline, CDR1 SGHTA and CDR2 FQGTGA. With 5 bases removed from V and 2 bases from J, the gap between germline ends came to 12 bases. The CDR3 is 15 residues long. Written as DNA, the CDR3 is TGTGCCAGCAGCCCGGGACACTCTAACACCGGGGAGCTGTTTTTT. Amino acid sequence: CASSPGHSNTGELFF.

The rearrangement uses TRBV19 and TRBJ2-7; TRBD2 matches at 7 bases. There are 15 residues in the CDR3. V gave up 8 bases and J gave up 3 bases; unmatched junction bases: 13. The germline V gene encodes CDR1 LNHDA and CDR2 SQIVND (reference sequence). The CDR3 DNA is TGTGCCAGTGGTGTTCGGGGGGACTCTTTCTACGAGCAGTACTTC. Translated, it gives CASGVRGDSFYEQYF.

The rearrangement joins TRBV9 to TRBJ2-1; 9 nucleotides match TRBD1. Germline CDR1 and CDR2: SGDLS and YYNGEE. The CDR3 length is 16 residues. With V trimmed by 0 bases and J by 4 bases, 5 bases remained unmatched. The CDR3 loop is CASSVDGTGIYNEQFF. CDR3 DNA sequence: TGTGCCAGCAGCGTAGATGGGACAGGGATTTACAATGAGCAGTTCTTC.

The chain joins TRBV9 to TRBJ1-2; D remains unclear. The germline CDR1 and CDR2 sequences are SGDLS and YYNGEE. With 9 bases removed from V and 4 bases from J, the gap between germline ends came to 10 bases. The CDR3 runs 11 residues. CDR3 nucleotide sequence: TGTGCCACCGGCGGACCCTATGGCTACACCTTC. Its protein is CATGGPYGYTF. The full variable domain, in which reference TRBV9 and TRBJ1-2 provide the parts outside the CDR3, is DSGVTQTPKHLITATGQRVTLRCSPRSGDLSVYWYQQSLDQGLQFLIQYYNGEERAKGNILERFSAQQFPDLHSELNLSSLELGDSALYFCATGGPYGYTFGSGTRLTVV.

The chain is built from TRBV25-1 and TRBJ1-1; D gene uncertain. In germline, CDR1 is MGHDK, CDR2 SYGVNS. The germline V and J ends were trimmed by 2 bases and 7 bases, with 5 bases remaining between them. The CDR3 length is 11 residues. CDR3 DNA: TGTGCCAGCAGTGAAGGGTTTGAAGCTTTCTTT. Encoded protein: CASSEGFEAFF.